Included here is one TCR beta chain sequence, with context. Its antigen is unidentified. The PCR made use of 60 Vbeta and 13 Jbeta primers. Profiling relied on immunoSEQ multiplex PCR, and the TCRdb table lists in-frame clones only, not all of them. Of roughly 84,000 clones in the sample, around 85% were seen once. The sample originates from a study of cytomegalovirus exposure and HLA in healthy donors. The study, taken as a whole, reports: V- and J-gene trimming of TCR beta was linked (in a later analysis) to a missense DCLRE1C variant.

This CDR3 region has 11 residues. The germline V and J ends were trimmed by 7 bases and 2 bases, with 3 bases remaining between them. Germline lookup yields CDR1 SEHNR and CDR2 FQNEAQ (reference sequence). The sequenced material came from PBMCs. This TCR derives from a human donor in good health. The chain recombines TRBV7-9 with TRBJ1-3, with D hard to call. The CDR3 protein is CASIAGNTIYF. For the CDR3, the DNA is TGTGCCAGCATAGCTGGAAACACCATATATTTT.